Reported below is one T cell receptor (beta chain). This sample was included in a study of T cell changes during pregnancy in multiple sclerosis. Unmatched junction bases numbered 10, after V lost 5 bases and J lost 5 bases. Germline V gene sequence: CDR1 LNHNV, CDR2 YYDKDF (reference sequence). This CDR3 has 16 amino acids. The table came from immunoSEQ multiplex PCR; TCRdb's copy has only in-frame clones and leaves some out. This sample has tens of thousands of clones, with roughly 91% found just once. This chain uses TRBV15 with TRBJ2-3, with 10 bases identical to TRBD2. The material was peripheral blood, obtained in the third trimester of pregnancy. The TCR was taken from a female donor in good health, enrolled as a control in a pregnancy study. The CDR3 region is CATSPGSGRALDTQYF. CDR3 in DNA: TGTGCCACCAGCCCGGGGAGCGGGAGGGCCCTAGATACGCAGTATTTT.